This T cell receptor beta chain was recovered during a study of technical replicates of blood from several donors. The V and J ends lost 7 bases and 6 bases, in that order; junction bases with no gene match: 11. Germline V gene sequence: CDR1 SNHLY, CDR2 FYNNEI. The CDR3 spans 15 residues. TCRdb keeps only in-frame clones here, not all; method: immunoSEQ multiplex PCR. The sample has several thousand clones; roughly 95% are singletons. V is TRBV2 and J is TRBJ2-7; 11 nucleotides agree with TRBD1. Sequenced material: PBMCs. The sequence came from a human donor in good health. The CDR3 DNA reads TGTGCCAGCACCGGTGCGTGGACAGGGGGCATCGAGCAGTACTTC. This codes for CASTGAWTGGIEQYF. Based on the CDR3 plus reference TRBV2 and TRBJ2-7, the full variable domain is EPEVTQTPSHQVTQMGQEVILRCVPISNHLYFYWYRQILGQKVEFLVSFYNNEISEKSEIFDDQFSVERPDGSNFTLKIRSTKLEDSAMYFCASTGAWTGGIEQYFGPGTRLTVT.